A selection of T cell receptor beta chains follows, all from one sample in a study of blood T cell repertoires in COVID-19. The assay was immunoSEQ multiplex PCR, and TCRdb's table has in-frame clones only and misses some. The repertoire holds some 130,000 clones, with around 86% as singletons. The sample consisted of peripheral blood. The receptors come from a woman aged 50 to 60 who had recovered from COVID-19. CDR3s include the opening cysteine and the closing phenylalanine or tryptophan. A D gene is named only where the DNA matches it firmly. Some rows mark clone size as missing; the rest say once, few, many or name a class of expanded clone.

DNA	CDR3	D	V	J	size
TGTGCCAGTAGTGTGGCTAGCGGGAACCACGAGCAGTACTTC	CASSVASGNHEQYF	TRBD2	TRBV19	TRBJ2-7	-
TGTGCCAGCAGCTTATGGGGGACAGGGTTCGACGAGCAGTACTTC	CASSLWGTGFDEQYF	TRBD1	TRBV13	TRBJ2-7	-
TGTGCCAGCAGTTTCGCGGAGAGCTCCTACGAGCAGTACTTC	CASSFAESSYEQYF	-	TRBV27	TRBJ2-7	-
TGTGCCAGCAGCTTAGACCAGACAGGTCACAAGGGTGGCTACACCTTC	CASSLDQTGHKGGYTF	-	TRBV7-9	TRBJ1-2	-
TGTGCCAGCAGCTCTAGGACAGGGGTTAATCAGCCCCAGCATTTT	CASSSRTGVNQPQHF	TRBD1	TRBV7-2	TRBJ1-5	once
TGCGCCAGCAGTCCTTCACTAAATTCACCCCTCCACTTT	CASSPSLNSPLHF	-	TRBV10-1	TRBJ1-6	once
TGTGCCAGCAGTCCGTTGCGGGGGCCCGTTACCGGGGAGCTGTTTTTT	CASSPLRGPVTGELFF	-	TRBV6-2/TRBV6-3	TRBJ2-2	-
TGTGCCAGCAGCCCCCTGACTAGCGGGCATGAGCAGTTCTTC	CASSPLTSGHEQFF	TRBD2	TRBV2	TRBJ2-1	-
TGCGCCAGCACCCAGGGGAACTATGGCTACACCTTC	CASTQGNYGYTF	-	TRBV10-2	TRBJ1-2	-
TGTGCCAGCAGACCCGTCGGGGTCACTGAAGCTTTCTTT	CASRPVGVTEAFF	-	TRBV6-5	TRBJ1-1	-
TGCGCCAGCAGCTTAGGACAGGGGGTGCTTGGCGAGCAGTACTTC	CASSLGQGVLGEQYF	TRBD1	TRBV5-1	TRBJ2-7	-
TGTGCCAGCTCCTCGCGGGGGCCTCTAACCGGGGAGCTGTTTTTT	CASSSRGPLTGELFF	-	TRBV7-8	TRBJ2-2	-
TGTGCCATCAGTCGGACAGGGGGCTTGGACAATGAGCAGTTCTTC	CAISRTGGLDNEQFF	TRBD1	TRBV10-3	TRBJ2-1	-
TGCGCCAGCAGCCAACATCCCCCTTCGGGCGCGGCAGGGGAGACCCAGTACTTC	CASSQHPPSGAAGETQYF	-	TRBV4-1	TRBJ2-5	-
TGTGCCAGCAGGAAGCCAGGACTAGCGGCCTACACAGATACGCAGTATTTT	CASRKPGLAAYTDTQYF	TRBD2	TRBV11-2	TRBJ2-3	-
TGTGCCAGCAGCCGGGACCGAGGGAGAGAGACCCAGTACTTC	CASSRDRGRETQYF	-	TRBV7-8	TRBJ2-5	-
TGTGCCAGTAGTATGATTTCAGGGTTAGGTGTGGGACAGCCCCAGCATTTT	CASSMISGLGVGQPQHF	-	TRBV19	TRBJ1-5	many
TGTGCATGTATAGGGGGCTCCTACAATGAGCAGTTCTTC	CACIGGSYNEQFF	-	TRBV30	TRBJ2-1	-
TGTGCCAGCAGCCCTCGGGGGGGTGATCACGAGCAGTACTTC	CASSPRGGDHEQYF	TRBD2	TRBV7-9	TRBJ2-7	-
TGCAGTGCTAGAGGAGGGAAGGATAACACCTTC	CSARGGKDNTF	-	TRBV20-1	TRBJ1-2	-
TGTGCCAGCTCACCCGCCGTACTAGCGGGAGGAGGTACGCAGTATTTT	CASSPAVLAGGGTQYF	TRBD2	TRBV18	TRBJ2-3	-
TGTGCCAGCTCCAGACAGGGAGTAGCGCCCTACGAGCAGTACTTC	CASSRQGVAPYEQYF	TRBD1	TRBV25-1	TRBJ2-7	-
TGCGCCAGCAGTGAGTCCCGGGACAGTTATAGCACAGATACGCAGTATTTT	CASSESRDSYSTDTQYF	TRBD1	TRBV10-2	TRBJ2-3	few
TGTGCCAGTAGTGGAGGGACAGGGGGCTGGCAGCCCCAGCATTTT	CASSGGTGGWQPQHF	TRBD1	TRBV19	TRBJ1-5	-
TGCAGTGCTAGTCAGGCAGGGGGAGTAGGTCAGCCCCAGCATTTT	CSASQAGGVGQPQHF	TRBD1	TRBV20-1	TRBJ1-5	-
TGTGCCAGCAGCTTAGATCCTGGGCGGCGGGACACTGAAGCTTTCTTT	CASSLDPGRRDTEAFF	-	TRBV11-3	TRBJ1-1	-
TGTGCCAGCAGCAGGGGAGGGTCACCCCTCCACTTT	CASSRGGSPLHF	-	TRBV7-9	TRBJ1-6	-
TGTGCCAGCAGTACTAATACAGGGGTTCGAACTTTCTTT	CASSTNTGVRTFF	TRBD1	TRBV27	TRBJ1-1	-
TGTGCCAGCAGTTTAAGGGCGGCAGGGGGCAGCCGGGTCCCCTACGAGCAGTACTTC	CASSLRAAGGSRVPYEQYF	TRBD1	TRBV27	TRBJ2-7	-
TGTGCCAGCAGCGGGGGACAGGGAGGGACCGGGGAGCTGTTTTTT	CASSGGQGGTGELFF	TRBD1	TRBV7-9	TRBJ2-2	-
TGTGCCAGCAGCCCGGGGGACTACACTGAAGCTTTCTTT	CASSPGDYTEAFF	-	TRBV3-1/TRBV3-2	TRBJ1-1	once
TGTGCCAGCAGCTTTACGGGGAGCACTGAAGCTTTCTTT	CASSFTGSTEAFF	-	TRBV7-9	TRBJ1-1	-
TGTGCCAGCTCCCCCGGGGAAACAAACTATGGCTACACCTTC	CASSPGETNYGYTF	-	TRBV11-1	TRBJ1-2	-
TGTGCCAGCAGTAGGTCGGGGGGCCTCGAATCCTATAATTCACCCCTCCACTTT	CASSRSGGLESYNSPLHF	-	TRBV11-2	TRBJ1-6	-
TGTGCCAGCAGCCCCGGCCCCGGGACAGGGGGCGAAAAACTGTTTTTT	CASSPGPGTGGEKLFF	TRBD1	TRBV7-9	TRBJ1-4	-
TGTGCCAGTAGTATAGGACTAGCGGGAGGAGAGACCCAGTACTTC	CASSIGLAGGETQYF	TRBD2	TRBV19	TRBJ2-5	-
TGTGCCAGCAGCCAAGCCCGACAGGGGCGAAGCACTGAAGCTTTCTTT	CASSQARQGRSTEAFF	TRBD1	TRBV3-1/TRBV3-2	TRBJ1-1	-
TGTGCCAGCTCACCAGGGACAGGCTTCTCTGGAAACACCATATATTTT	CASSPGTGFSGNTIYF	TRBD1	TRBV18	TRBJ1-3	-
TGTGCCAGCAAGACAGGGGGCCCGTTTTTT	CASKTGGPFF	-	TRBV21-1	TRBJ1-4	-
TGCGCCAGCAGCTTGGAGGAGTCCGCGACCCCCCCTTTCTTT	CASSLEESATPPFF	-	TRBV5-1	TRBJ1-1	-
TGTGCCAGCAGTGTCAGGTCTGGAAACACCATATATTTT	CASSVRSGNTIYF	-	TRBV2	TRBJ1-3	few
TGTGCCAGCGAGGACAGGGGGCTGTATAATTCACCCCTCCACTTT	CASEDRGLYNSPLHF	TRBD1	TRBV19	TRBJ1-6	-
TGTGCCATCAGTGAGGCCGGCTACGAGCAGTACTTC	CAISEAGYEQYF	-	TRBV10-3	TRBJ2-7	-
TGTGCCAGCAGCTTAGCGCGCTCAGGGGGCGCGGATACGCAGTATTTT	CASSLARSGGADTQYF	TRBD1	TRBV7-2	TRBJ2-3	-
TGTGCCAGTAGTATAGGGGGTACAGGGGCCTACAATGAGCAGTTCTTC	CASSIGGTGAYNEQFF	TRBD1	TRBV19	TRBJ2-1	once
TGTGCCATCAGTGAATGGGACAGGGGAAGTTTCAGCGGGAGGGCCTACGAGCAGTACTTC	CAISEWDRGSFSGRAYEQYF	-	TRBV10-3	TRBJ2-7	-
TGCAGTGCTAGTGCCAGCGGGGGGGCCCATGAGCAGTTCTTC	CSASASGGAHEQFF	TRBD2	TRBV20-1	TRBJ2-1	-
TGTGCCAGCTCACCACGAGTACTAGCGGGGGGGGAAGGAACTGACAATGAGCAGTTCTTC	CASSPRVLAGGEGTDNEQFF	TRBD2	TRBV18	TRBJ2-1	-
TGTGCCAGCAGCTTCTCTGACAGGGCTAATTCACCCCTCCACTTT	CASSFSDRANSPLHF	TRBD1	TRBV11-2	TRBJ1-6	-
TGTGCCAGCAGCGTCCTTGGGACAGGGGGCCTCTCTGGGGCCAACGTCCTGACTTTC	CASSVLGTGGLSGANVLTF	TRBD1	TRBV9	TRBJ2-6	-
TGTGCCAGCTCACCCATGATGTCGGGGAGTGCCGGGGAGCTGTTTTTT	CASSPMMSGSAGELFF	-	TRBV18	TRBJ2-2	-
TGTGCCAGCTCACCATTTCTAGCGGGAGCCTACAATGAGCAGTTCTTC	CASSPFLAGAYNEQFF	TRBD2	TRBV18	TRBJ2-1	once
TGTGCCAGCTCACCGACTTCGGCCCACATTGAAGCTTTCTTT	CASSPTSAHIEAFF	-	TRBV18	TRBJ1-1	-
TGTGCCAGCAGTTTAGTTATTCGGTCGAACACCGGGGAGCTGTTTTTT	CASSLVIRSNTGELFF	-	TRBV27	TRBJ2-2	-
TGTGCCAGCAGCTTTGTCCTAGCGGGGCGGGAGACCCAGTACTTC	CASSFVLAGRETQYF	TRBD2	TRBV7-2	TRBJ2-5	-